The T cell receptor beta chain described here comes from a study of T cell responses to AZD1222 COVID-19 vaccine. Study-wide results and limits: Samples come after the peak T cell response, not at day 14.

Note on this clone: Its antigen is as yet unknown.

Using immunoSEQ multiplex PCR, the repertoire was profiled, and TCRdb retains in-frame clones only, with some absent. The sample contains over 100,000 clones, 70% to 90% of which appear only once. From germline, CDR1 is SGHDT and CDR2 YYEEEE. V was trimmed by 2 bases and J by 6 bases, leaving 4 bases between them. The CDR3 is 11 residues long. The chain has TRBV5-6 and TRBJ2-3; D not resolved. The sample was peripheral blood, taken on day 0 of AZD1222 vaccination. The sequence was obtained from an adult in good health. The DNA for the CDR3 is TGTGCCAGCAGCTTAGGCGATACGCAGTATTTT. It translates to CASSLGDTQYF.